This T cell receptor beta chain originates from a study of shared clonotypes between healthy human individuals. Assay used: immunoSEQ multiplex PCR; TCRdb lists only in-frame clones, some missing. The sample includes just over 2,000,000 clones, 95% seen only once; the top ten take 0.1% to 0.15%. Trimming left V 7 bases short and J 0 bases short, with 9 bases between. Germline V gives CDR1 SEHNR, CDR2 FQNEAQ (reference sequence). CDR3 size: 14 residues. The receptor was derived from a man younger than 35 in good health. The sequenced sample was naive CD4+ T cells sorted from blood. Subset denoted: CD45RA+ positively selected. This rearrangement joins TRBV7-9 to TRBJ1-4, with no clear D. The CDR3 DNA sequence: TGTGCCAGCATCCCGGGCGCAACTAATGAAAAACTGTTTTTT. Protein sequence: CASIPGATNEKLFF.